This passage covers 10 T cell receptor beta chains from one sample sequenced in a study of blood T cell repertoires in COVID-19. Repertoires were generated with immunoSEQ multiplex PCR, while TCRdb's copy carries only in-frame clones and drops some. The sample yields around 57,000 clones, around 90% seen once. What was sequenced was peripheral blood. These receptors were obtained from a human donor with active COVID-19. The donor label of this sample is uncertain.

The chain carries TRBV4-1 and TRBJ2-5, with 8 nucleotides matching TRBD1. The CDR3 covers 15 residues. Germline V gives CDR1 MGHRA, CDR2 YSYEKL. Germline trimming cut 0 bases from V and 5 bases from J; bases unmatched to any gene: 5. Here the CDR3 reads CASSQDVTGEETQYF. The CDR3 bases are TGCGCCAGCAGCCAAGATGTGACAGGGGAGGAGACCCAGTACTTC.

The chain employs TRBV12-3 or TRBV12-4 and TRBJ2-7; D remains unclear. CDR3 size: 13 residues. V shed 3 bases and J shed 3 bases, with 9 bases lying between them. This CDR3 is CASSLAVYYEQYF. CDR3 in DNA: TGTGCCAGCAGTTTGGCAGTTTACTACGAGCAGTACTTC.

V usage is TRBV15 and J usage is TRBJ1-1, with D maybe TRBD1 (6 bases). This CDR3 is 14 amino acids long. In germline, CDR1 is LNHNV, CDR2 YYDKDF (reference sequence). V dropped 0 bases and J dropped 11 bases, with 16 bases sitting between them. The CDR3 bases are TGTGCCACCAGCAGAGATCAGACAGGAGTGCGGGCTTTCTTT. Amino acids: CATSRDQTGVRAFF. The variable domain in full, completed from reference TRBV15 and TRBJ1-1, reads DAMVIQNPRYQVTQFGKPVTLSCSQTLNHNVMYWYQQKSSQAPKLLFHYYDKDFNNEADTPDNFQSRRPNTSFCFLDIRSPGLGDTAMYLCATSRDQTGVRAFFGQGTRLTVV.

The J gene is TRBJ2-7, the V gene TRBV27; the D gene is possibly TRBD1 (6 bases). The CDR3 has 12 residues. Per the germline V gene, CDR1 is MNHEY and CDR2 is SMNVEV (reference sequence). With 3 bases removed from V and 8 bases from J, the gap between germline ends came to 11 bases. CDR3 bases: TGTGCCAGCAGTTTCCGGCAGGGGCAGCAGTACTTC. This gives the protein CASSFRQGQQYF.

The chain recombines TRBV5-4 with TRBJ2-1, with 12 bases that match TRBD1. This CDR3 is built from 16 residues. J gave up 6 bases and V 0 bases, and 4 bases lay outside the gene matches. CDR1 and CDR2 from the germline V gene are SGHNT and YYREEE (reference sequence). CDR3 loop: CASSLVGQGAFNEQFF. DNA of the CDR3: TGTGCCAGCAGCTTGGTGGGACAGGGGGCGTTCAATGAGCAGTTCTTC. Variable domain in full (rest from reference TRBV5-4 and TRBJ2-1): ETGVTQSPTHLIKTRGQQVTLRCSSQSGHNTVSWYQQALGQGPQFIFQYYREEENGRGNFPPRFSGLQFPNYSSELNVNALELDDSALYLCASSLVGQGAFNEQFFGPGTRLTVL.

The chain is built from TRBV15 and TRBJ2-7, with D possibly matching TRBD1 (6 bases). The germline gives CDR1 LNHNV, CDR2 YYDKDF (reference sequence). V was trimmed by 0 bases and J by 7 bases, leaving 22 bases between them. The CDR3 extends over 17 amino acids. CDR3 sequence (DNA): TGTGCCACCAGCAGAGAGAGACAGGCCGGGTCATGGGAAGAGCAGTACTTC. Encoded protein: CATSRERQAGSWEEQYF.

The chain carries TRBV19 and TRBJ1-1, with 7 bases matching TRBD1. CDR1 and CDR2 (germline): LNHDA, SQIVND (reference sequence). There are 13 residues in the CDR3. The trim removed 7 bases at V and 3 bases at J, leaving 5 bases unmatched. CDR3 in amino acids: CASTVDRDTEAFF. The DNA for the CDR3 is TGTGCCAGTACCGTCGACAGGGACACTGAAGCTTTCTTT.

The V call is TRBV5-1, the J call TRBJ1-1, with 7 positions matching TRBD1. The CDR3 sequence is 15 residues long. CDR1 and CDR2 from the germline V gene are SGHRS and YFSETQ. Germline trimming cut 4 bases from V and 3 bases from J; bases unmatched to any gene: 9. CDR3 coding DNA: TGCGCCAGCAGCCCGGCGGAGGGGGCCCACACTGAAGCTTTCTTT. It specifies CASSPAEGAHTEAFF.

The chain links TRBV10-3 to TRBJ1-3; TRBD1 agrees at 8 bases. V trimming: 1 base; J trimming: 4 bases; junction bases outside the gene matches: 6. The CDR3 is 16 residues long. The germline V gene has CDR1 ENHRY and CDR2 SYGVKD. CDR3 amino acids: CAISELGQVVGNTIYF. For the CDR3, the DNA is TGTGCCATCAGTGAGTTGGGACAGGTCGTAGGAAACACCATATATTTT.

The V and J genes are TRBV7-3 and TRBJ1-1; TRBD1 agrees at 8 bases. The V and J ends lost 5 bases and 3 bases, in that order; junction bases with no gene match: 5. The germline CDR1 and CDR2 sequences are SGHTA and FQGTGA. CDR3 length: 14 amino acids. CDR3 sequence (DNA): TGTGCCAGCAGCCCACAGGGGGGTTACACTGAAGCTTTCTTT. It specifies CASSPQGGYTEAFF.